This T cell receptor (beta chain) was sequenced for a study of blood T cell repertoires in COVID-19. At the level of the study: COVID-19 samples, acute and convalescent, were from the United States, Italy and Spain.

Measured with immunoSEQ multiplex PCR; TCRdb has only the in-frame clones, and not every one. This sample yields 120,000 to 150,000 clones, of which around 83% are seen a single time; roughly 7.2% belongs to the top ten. Sequencing was carried out using peripheral blood. The TCR was taken from a woman in her forties or fifties in a cohort sampled during active or convalescent COVID-19.

CDR3 sequence reads: CASSRGTVNEKLFF. The CDR3 DNA is TGTGCCAGTAGTAGAGGGACAGTCAATGAAAAACTGTTTTTT. This chain links TRBV19 with TRBJ1-4, with 7 bases that match TRBD1. CDR3 length: 14 amino acids. V was pared by 4 bases and J by 5 bases, with 4 bases of the junction left unmatched. Germline CDR1 reads LNHDA; CDR2 reads SQIVND (reference sequence).